The sequence of this T cell receptor beta chain was determined in a study of cytomegalovirus exposure and HLA in healthy donors. Study-wide results and caveats: An analysis that was carried out later associated some 17,000 TCR beta sequences with HLA alleles at 0.05 false discovery rate. Presence/absence analysis assumed near-uniform sequencing depth across donors.

Worth noting for this clone: Its antigen is still unknown.

The PCR was carried out with 60 Vbeta primers and 13 Jbeta primers. Produced via immunoSEQ multiplex PCR; TCRdb's table is partial and in-frame only. The sample records 65,000 to 85,000 clones, around 80% being singletons. Per the germline V gene, CDR1 is ENHRY and CDR2 is SYGVKD. CDR3 length equals 15 residues. The sequence was collected from a man aged 50 or older in good health and CMV-seropositive. Sequencing was done on a sample of PBMCs. The chain employs TRBV10-3 and TRBJ2-7, with 8 bases aligning to TRBD2. Near its end, the DNA agrees better with TRBJ2-1, so the J call may be wrong. The CDR3 bases are TGTGCCATCAGTGACCCACTAGCGGTAACGAATGAGCAGTTCTTC. It specifies CAISDPLAVTNEQFF.